Below, 20 T cell receptor beta chains from the same sample are listed, as sequenced in a study of tumor-infiltrating lymphocytes in localized non-small cell lung cancer. Here immunoSEQ multiplex PCR was the method, and the copy in TCRdb shows in-frame clones only, minus some. Of thousands of clones detected, around three fifths appear once; the ten largest clones hold approximately 13%. Sequencing was carried out using uninvolved lung tissue not adjacent to the tumor. These receptors were obtained from a human donor with non-small cell lung cancer.

In its sample, this clone is large. The chain couples TRBV4-3 to TRBJ1-1, with TRBD1 as a possible D gene (5 bases). Trimming cost V 3 bases and J 2 bases, with 10 bases left between them. This CDR3 has 14 residues. Germline loops: CDR1 LGHNA, CDR2 YSLEER. As DNA, the CDR3 is TGCGCCAGCAGCCATGATCAGGGCAACACTGAAGCTTTCTTT. Protein: CASSHDQGNTEAFF.

The chain carries TRBV6-5 and TRBJ2-2; D may be TRBD1 (6 bases). The germline V gene has CDR1 MNHEY and CDR2 SVGAGI. Trimming removed 2 bases at V and 4 bases at J, with 14 bases between. The CDR3 has 16 residues. The CDR3 protein is CASSYQTRGGTGELFF. CDR3 sequence (DNA): TGTGCCAGCAGTTACCAAACCAGGGGTGGCACCGGGGAGCTGTTTTTT.

The chain employs TRBV6-5 and TRBJ2-1; 8 bases are a match to TRBD1. V lost 4 bases to trimming and J lost 8 bases; unmatched junction nucleotides: 4. The length of the CDR3 is 13 residues. Germline values: CDR1 MNHEY, CDR2 SVGAGI. For the CDR3, the DNA is TGTGCCAGCAGTTTGGACAGGGTTGATGAGCAGTTCTTC. Translated, it gives CASSLDRVDEQFF.

This chain connects TRBV19 to TRBJ1-5; a possible D gene is TRBD1 (6 bases). V lost 7 bases to trimming and J lost 0 bases, with 16 bases between them. This CDR3 is 16 amino acids long. Per the germline V gene, CDR1 is LNHDA and CDR2 is SQIVND (reference sequence). CDR3 nucleotides: TGTGCCAGTATTAAGGGTGGACAGATTAGCAATCAGCCCCAGCATTTT. Protein sequence: CASIKGGQISNQPQHF.

V gene TRBV2 combines with J gene TRBJ2-1; 8 positions agree with TRBD2. V was pared by 2 bases and J by 3 bases, with 3 bases of the junction left unmatched. The CDR3 runs 15 residues. Germline V gene lookup returns CDR1 SNHLY and CDR2 FYNNEI. This CDR3 reads CASSERGGVYNEQFF. CDR3 nucleotide sequence: TGTGCCAGCAGTGAACGGGGGGGTGTCTACAATGAGCAGTTCTTC.

V usage is TRBV30 and J usage is TRBJ1-1; D unresolved. CDR1 is GTSNPN and CDR2 is SVGIG in the germline V gene (reference sequence). The CDR3 has 13 amino acids. V was clipped by 5 bases and J by 1 base, with 11 bases between them. In DNA, the CDR3 is TGTGCCTGGGTCCCCCCAGGGAACACTGAAGCTTTCTTT. Amino acids: CAWVPPGNTEAFF.

CDR3 DNA: TGTGCCAGCAGCTTGAAGTGGGCTGAGCAGTTCTTC. It translates to CASSLKWAEQFF. The chain couples TRBV5-5 to TRBJ2-1; no clear D gene. The ends were cut back, 1 base at V and 9 bases at J, with 8 bases in the middle. Germline assignment: CDR1 SGHKS and CDR2 YYEKEE (reference sequence). The CDR3 contains 12 residues.

This clone was detected only once. The V call is TRBV29-1, the J call TRBJ2-3; D remains unclear. V was cut by 4 bases and J by 2 bases, with 13 bases left in between. CDR3 length: 14 amino acids. CDR1 and CDR2 from the germline V gene are SQVTM and ANQGSEA. CDR3 sequence reads: CSVVRGRTTDTQYF. In nucleotides, the CDR3 is TGCAGCGTTGTCCGCGGACGGACCACAGATACGCAGTATTTT.

This rearrangement joins TRBV19 to TRBJ1-2; the D is unclear. The CDR3 covers 12 residues. Germline CDR1 reads LNHDA; CDR2 reads SQIVND (reference sequence). V was cut by 6 bases and J by 1 base, with 6 bases left in between. CDR3 protein: CASRRNNYGYTF. CDR3 in DNA: TGTGCCAGTAGGAGGAATAACTATGGCTACACCTTC.

V gene TRBV7-9 combines with J gene TRBJ2-1; TRBD2 might be the D (6 bases). The V end was cut by 6 bases, the J end by 9 bases, with 15 bases between. Germline V CDR1 and CDR2: SEHNR, FQNEAQ (reference sequence). This CDR3 has 13 amino acids. For the CDR3, the DNA is TGTGCCAGCAGGGGGTCCGGGGGTACTGAGCAGTTCTTC. This gives the protein CASRGSGGTEQFF. Filled out from reference TRBV7-9 and TRBJ2-1, the complete variable domain reads DTGVSQNPRHKITKRGQNVTFRCDPISEHNRLYWYRQTLGQGPEFLTYFQNEAQLEKSRLLSDRFSAERPKGSFSTLEIQRTEQGDSAMYLCASRGSGGTEQFFGPGTRLTVL.

The chain links TRBV4-3 to TRBJ1-5; the D is unclear. V was trimmed by 0 bases and J by 2 bases, leaving 2 bases between them. Per the germline V gene, CDR1 is LGHNA and CDR2 is YSLEER. CDR3 size: 13 residues. CDR3 sequence: CASSQDGNQPQHF. In nucleotides, the CDR3 is TGCGCCAGCAGCCAAGATGGCAATCAGCCCCAGCATTTT.

CDR3 amino acids: CASSPRAGTYTEAFF. For the CDR3, the DNA is TGTGCCAGCTCACCCCGGGCCGGGACATACACTGAAGCTTTCTTT. The chain has TRBV18 and TRBJ1-1; weak D call: TRBD1 (6 bases). Germline values: CDR1 KGHSH, CDR2 LQKENI. The V end was cut by 3 bases, the J end by 3 bases, with 14 bases between. The CDR3 consists of 15 residues.

This chain connects TRBV11-2 to TRBJ2-7; D might be TRBD1 (6 bases). The germline CDR1 and CDR2 sequences are SGHAT and FQNNGV. The CDR3 has 12 residues. The V end lost 3 bases, the J end lost 4 bases, and 7 bases lay between the germline ends. The DNA of the CDR3 is TGTGCCAGCAGCTTTACAGGGTACGAGCAGTACTTC. As protein: CASSFTGYEQYF.

The table lists this clone with a few counts. This chain connects TRBV11-2 to TRBJ1-1; no definite D call. Germline V gene lookup returns CDR1 SGHAT and CDR2 FQNNGV. The ends were cut back, 0 bases at V and 1 base at J, with 3 bases in the middle. This CDR3 comprises 13 residues. CDR3 DNA sequence: TGTGCCAGCAGCTTAGACAGGAACACTGAAGCTTTCTTT. It specifies CASSLDRNTEAFF.

This rearrangement joins TRBV9 to TRBJ2-2; no firm D call. V dropped 4 bases and J dropped 6 bases, with 7 bases sitting between them. This CDR3 contains 12 residues. CDR1 and CDR2 (germline): SGDLS, YYNGEE. In DNA, the CDR3 is TGTGCCAGCAGCTTCAAGCCCGGGGAGCTGTTTTTT. As protein: CASSFKPGELFF.

The V and J genes are TRBV29-1 and TRBJ1-1; D gene unclear. V was trimmed by 4 bases and J by 2 bases, leaving 8 bases between them. Germline assignment: CDR1 SQVTM and CDR2 ANQGSEA. The CDR3 is made up of 12 amino acids. The CDR3 bases are TGCAGCGTTGCCCACAGTAACACTGAAGCTTTCTTT. Translated: CSVAHSNTEAFF.

V is TRBV27 and J is TRBJ1-2; a weak D match, TRBD1 (6 bases). The CDR3 runs 14 residues. Germline CDR1 is MNHEY and CDR2 is SMNVEV (reference sequence). Trimming pared 5 bases from V and 7 bases from J, leaving 17 bases between. The CDR3 reads CASSSLVQGSGYTF. CDR3 DNA sequence: TGTGCCAGCAGTAGCCTGGTACAGGGATCTGGCTACACCTTC.

The gene calls are TRBV4-3 and TRBJ1-5; D not resolved. The CDR3 has 13 amino acids. V was shortened by 5 bases and J by 5 bases, with 10 bases between the two germline ends. Germline V gene sequence: CDR1 LGHNA, CDR2 YSLEER. The chain's CDR3 is CASSTHEDQPQHF. In DNA form, the CDR3 reads TGCGCCAGCAGCACCCACGAGGATCAGCCCCAGCATTTT.

The V call is TRBV5-1, the J call TRBJ2-5; no definite D call. V was shortened by 2 bases and J by 1 base, with 9 bases between the two germline ends. Germline V gene sequence: CDR1 SGHRS, CDR2 YFSETQ. There are 14 residues in the CDR3. The CDR3 region is CASSLRSRQETQYF. CDR3 nucleotide sequence: TGCGCCAGCAGCTTACGGAGTCGCCAAGAGACCCAGTACTTC.

The chain is built from TRBV6-5 and TRBJ1-2; TRBD1 is a possible D gene (5 bases). Germline-derived CDR1 and CDR2 are MNHEY and SVGAGI. The V gene lost 0 bases and the J gene lost 1 base, with 9 bases spanning the gap. This CDR3 has 15 amino acids. The CDR3 loop reads CASSYSQTVNYGYTF. CDR3 bases: TGTGCCAGCAGTTACTCACAGACAGTTAACTATGGCTACACCTTC.